What follows describes a single TCR beta chain. The target antigen is unknown. TCRdb's table, derived via immunoSEQ multiplex PCR, lists solely in-frame clones and lacks some. Here the sample spans under 45,000 clones, 55% to 70% being singletons. The sample's time point: cycle 4 day 1 (C4D1), after more than five weeks of nivolumab. With no exception, relapse followed autologous stem cell transplantation in all patients, and brentuximab vedotin exposure varied. The best responses consisted of complete response, partial response or progressive disease. This sample stems from a study of PD-1 blockade in classical Hodgkin lymphoma. General observations from the study: CD4+ TCR diversity rose significantly by C4D1, and CD8+ TCR diversity did not. Baseline TCR diversity was reportedly lower in newly diagnosed patients than in healthy donors. It was reported as lower still in relapsed/refractory patients. Patients who began taking nivolumab under 1 year after ASCT were left out.

V lost 8 bases to trimming and J lost 3 bases, with 8 bases between them. Germline V gene sequence: CDR1 ENHRY, CDR2 SYGVKD. The CDR3 is made up of 13 amino acids. The chain is built from TRBV10-3 and TRBJ2-6, with D hard to call. The sample was peripheral blood mononuclear cells (PBMCs), taken before the fourth cycle of nivolumab. The receptor comes from a human donor with classical Hodgkin lymphoma. For the CDR3, the DNA is TGTGCCATCTCAAGGGATGGGGCCAACGTCCTGACTTTC. It specifies CAISRDGANVLTF.